The 22 T cell receptor beta chains below come from one sample, sequenced in a study of blood T cell repertoires in COVID-19. Clones were read by immunoSEQ multiplex PCR, and TCRdb kept only the in-frame ones, dropping some. The sample lists over 200,000 clones; around nine tenths were seen once. The material sequenced was peripheral blood. These receptors came from a woman in her fifties or sixties with acute or convalescent COVID-19.

V and J are TRBV5-1 and TRBJ2-3; D remains ambiguous. V was shortened by 0 bases and J by 4 bases, with 9 bases between the two germline ends. The CDR3 totals 14 residues. CDR1 and CDR2 (germline): SGHRS, YFSETQ. The DNA of the CDR3 is TGCGCCAGCAGCTTGGGCGGTTTCGCAGATACGCAGTATTTT. This encodes CASSLGGFADTQYF.

The chain has TRBV5-5 and TRBJ1-1; D is possibly TRBD1 (6 bases). The V gene lost 0 bases and the J gene lost 1 base, with 7 bases spanning the gap. The CDR3 sequence is 14 residues long. Germline CDR1 and CDR2: SGHKS and YYEKEE (reference sequence). The chain's CDR3 is CASSLGTANTEAFF. CDR3 nucleotides: TGTGCCAGCAGCTTGGGGACAGCGAACACTGAAGCTTTCTTT.

The chain recombines TRBV5-1 with TRBJ1-1; D possibly corresponds to TRBD1 (6 bases). CDR1 is SGHRS and CDR2 is YFSETQ in the germline V gene. Between the trimmed V and J ends, which lost 2 bases and 1 base, there was a span of 12 bases. This CDR3 region has 15 residues. The CDR3 coding sequence is TGCGCCAGCAGCTTACCTACGACAGGGAACACTGAAGCTTTCTTT. Amino acid sequence: CASSLPTTGNTEAFF.

The chain joins TRBV9 to TRBJ2-4, with D tentatively TRBD1 (6 bases). Germline V CDR1 and CDR2: SGDLS, YYNGEE. The V end was cut by 4 bases, the J end by 5 bases, with 16 bases between. This CDR3 is built from 15 residues. CDR3 nucleotides: TGTGCCAGCAGCCCAGGAGCACAGGGAGAAAACATTCAGTACTTC. Translation gives CASSPGAQGENIQYF.

This rearrangement joins TRBV5-1 to TRBJ2-2, with D unclear. Germline V gene data show CDR1 as SGHRS and CDR2 as YFSETQ. The V end lost 0 bases, the J end lost 8 bases, and 11 bases lay between the germline ends. CDR3 length equals 14 residues. CDR3 loop: CASSLDRATGELFF. The DNA for the CDR3 is TGCGCCAGCAGCTTGGACAGAGCCACTGGGGAGCTGTTTTTT.

The chain links TRBV5-8 to TRBJ1-1; 7 nucleotides agree with TRBD1. Germline CDR1 is SGHTS and CDR2 is YDEGEE. The CDR3 runs to 15 residues. Trimming at V came to 2 bases and at J to 5 bases, leaving 9 bases not matched to a gene. CDR3 protein: CASSLWSTGWTEAFF. Written as DNA, the CDR3 is TGTGCCAGCAGCTTATGGTCGACAGGGTGGACTGAAGCTTTCTTT.

The V and J genes are TRBV5-1 and TRBJ2-2; maybe TRBD2 (6 bases). The V end was cut by 0 bases, the J end by 2 bases, with 8 bases between. This CDR3 has 15 residues. Germline V lookup: CDR1 SGHRS, CDR2 YFSETQ. CDR3 sequence: CASSLGTTNTGELFF. The CDR3 nucleotides are TGCGCCAGCAGCTTGGGGACTACAAACACCGGGGAGCTGTTTTTT.

This clone was seen more than once but under ten times. This chain links TRBV29-1 with TRBJ2-1; TRBD2 matches at 9 bases. CDR3 length equals 14 residues. V lost 4 bases to trimming and J lost 9 bases; unmatched junction nucleotides: 10. Per the germline V gene, CDR1 is SQVTM and CDR2 is ANQGSEA. CDR3 sequence (DNA): TGCAGCGTTGTTACCAGCGGGGGGCGGGCTGAGCAGTTCTTC. As protein: CSVVTSGGRAEQFF.

The V call is TRBV30, the J call TRBJ1-3; TRBD1 agrees at 7 bases. CDR1 is GTSNPN, CDR2 SVGIG, per germline (reference sequence). J was trimmed by 4 bases and V by 6 bases; bases with no gene match: 6. The CDR3 consists of 13 residues. Written as DNA, the CDR3 is TGTGCCTGTACAGGGGCTACCGGAAACACCATATATTTT. Protein product: CACTGATGNTIYF.

V is TRBV27 and J is TRBJ1-6; D call uncertain. This CDR3 is 16 amino acids long. Germline V CDR1 and CDR2: MNHEY, SMNVEV (reference sequence). Trimming pared 8 bases from V and 4 bases from J, leaving 18 bases between. DNA of the CDR3: TGTGCCAGCCTGAGTTTGCCGCGATCATATAATTCACCCCTCCACTTT. Amino acid sequence: CASLSLPRSYNSPLHF.

This chain joins TRBV7-2 and TRBJ1-2; D gene unclear. Germline values: CDR1 SGHTA, CDR2 FQGNSA. This CDR3 contains 15 residues. The V end lost 4 bases, the J end lost 4 bases, and 16 bases lay between the germline ends. CDR3 in amino acids: CASSSPRGEIYGYTF. The CDR3 nucleotides are TGTGCCAGCAGCTCCCCCCGGGGTGAGATCTATGGCTACACCTTC.

The CDR3 loop is CASRTGGSGANVLTF. Written as DNA, the CDR3 is TGTGCCAGTCGTACAGGGGGCTCTGGGGCCAACGTCCTGACTTTC. The chain employs TRBV19 and TRBJ2-6; 8 bases align to TRBD1. From germline, CDR1 is LNHDA and CDR2 SQIVND (reference sequence). Trimming took 8 bases from V and 0 from J; bases not matched to a gene: 3. The CDR3 totals 15 residues.

The chain uses TRBV6-6 and TRBJ1-4; D is perhaps TRBD1 (5 bases). CDR1 is MNHNY and CDR2 is SVGAGI in the germline V gene (reference sequence). Trimming removed 4 bases at V and 10 bases at J, with 10 bases between. The CDR3 covers 12 residues. In DNA form, the CDR3 reads TGTGCCAGCAGTTCGGACATTCTAAAACTGTTTTTT. Protein sequence: CASSSDILKLFF.

Concerning this clone itself: The junction differs from germline at one of its ends, possibly a read error. The chain has TRBV7-7 and TRBJ2-1, with D perhaps TRBD1 (6 bases). Per germline, CDR1 SSHAT and CDR2 FNYEAQ (reference sequence). The CDR3 covers 15 residues. Here the CDR3 DNA reads TGTGCTAGCAGCTTAGGGCAGGGGACCTACAATGAGCAGTTCTTC. This translates into CASSLGQGTYNEQFF.

The chain carries TRBV24-1 and TRBJ2-2; D is perhaps TRBD2 (5 bases). V lost 3 bases to trimming and J lost 6 bases, with 16 bases between them. The length of the CDR3 is 16 residues. The V gene's germline CDR1 is KGHDR and CDR2 SFDVKD. The CDR3, as DNA: TGTGCCACCAGTGATCGACTACCGAAGGCGGCCGGGGAGCTGTTTTTT. This sequence encodes CATSDRLPKAAGELFF.

This chain joins TRBV27 and TRBJ2-1; 13 bases agree with TRBD2. This CDR3 spans 16 amino acids. The germline gives CDR1 MNHEY, CDR2 SMNVEV (reference sequence). The V segment lost 6 bases and the J segment 4 bases; nucleotides outside the gene matches: 6. CDR3 nucleotides: TGTGCCAGCAGACTAGCGGGAGGGGCCATGTACAATGAGCAGTTCTTC. Protein sequence: CASRLAGGAMYNEQFF.

The V and J genes are TRBV21-1 and TRBJ1-4; the listed D gene, TRBD1, was not tested against the DNA. TRBV21-1 is an annotated pseudogene. The CDR3 extends over 15 amino acids. CDR3: CASSKPRTGGRELFF. The DNA of the CDR3 is TGTGCCAGCAGCAAACCCCGGACAGGGGGCAGGGAACTGTTTTTT.

The chain carries TRBV19 and TRBJ1-3; TRBD1 is a possible D gene (5 bases). Per germline, CDR1 LNHDA and CDR2 SQIVND (reference sequence). The germline V and J ends were trimmed by 6 bases and 0 bases, with 15 bases remaining between them. The CDR3 covers 16 residues. The CDR3 bases are TGTGCCAGTAGCAGGGAAGCCGTGATCTCTGGAAACACCATATATTTT. Translating it yields CASSREAVISGNTIYF. Variable domain in full (rest from reference TRBV19 and TRBJ1-3): DGGITQSPKYLFRKEGQNVTLSCEQNLNHDAMYWYRQDPGQGLRLIYYSQIVNDFQKGDIAEGYSVSREKKESFPLTVTSAQKNPTAFYLCASSREAVISGNTIYFGEGSWLTVV.

This chain uses TRBV27 with TRBJ1-5, with 8 bases matching TRBD1. J was trimmed by 0 bases and V by 6 bases; bases with no gene match: 7. CDR1 and CDR2 (germline): MNHEY, SMNVEV (reference sequence). This CDR3 has 16 residues. As DNA, the CDR3 is TGTGCCAGCAGGCCCCAGGGGGCTCTTAGCAATCAGCCCCAGCATTTT. Protein sequence: CASRPQGALSNQPQHF.

This clone was seen a single time. The chain uses TRBV5-1 and TRBJ1-1; tentative D call: TRBD1 (6 bases). The CDR3 has 15 residues. CDR1 and CDR2 from the germline V gene are SGHRS and YFSETQ. V lost 4 bases and J 1 base, leaving 14 bases between the germline ends. This CDR3 reads CASSIDPGQNTEAFF. The CDR3 DNA reads as TGCGCCAGCAGCATTGATCCGGGACAGAACACTGAAGCTTTCTTT.

J is TRBJ1-2 and V is TRBV6-5; TRBD1 matches 7 bases. Germline CDR1 and CDR2: MNHEY and SVGAGI. CDR3 length: 15 amino acids. V shed 2 bases and J 4 bases; nucleotides not matched to a gene: 7. This CDR3 is CASSYPTGLLYGYTF. DNA of the CDR3: TGTGCCAGCAGTTACCCGACAGGGCTCCTCTATGGCTACACCTTC.

Concerning this clone itself: The same CDR3 can be traced to other DNA sequences in this sample. The chain has TRBV3-1 (or the pseudogene TRBV3-2) and TRBJ1-5; a weak D match, TRBD1 (5 bases). Germline loops: CDR1 LGHDT, CDR2 YNNKEL (reference sequence). The CDR3 loop spans 13 amino acids. The ends were cut back, 6 bases at V and 2 bases at J, with 8 bases in the middle. DNA of the CDR3: TGTGCCAGCAGTCAGGGCGGCAATCAGCCCCAGCATTTT. This codes for CASSQGGNQPQHF.